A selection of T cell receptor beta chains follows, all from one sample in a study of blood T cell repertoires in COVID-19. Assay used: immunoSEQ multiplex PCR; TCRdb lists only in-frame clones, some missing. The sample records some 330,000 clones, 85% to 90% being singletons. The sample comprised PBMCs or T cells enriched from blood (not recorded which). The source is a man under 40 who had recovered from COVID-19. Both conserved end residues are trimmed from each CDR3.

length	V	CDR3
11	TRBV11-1	ASSFDRVGELF
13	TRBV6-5	ASSRTEKISYEQY
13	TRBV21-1	ASSKAPSGTYEQY
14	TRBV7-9	ASSFNRVDWAGGYT
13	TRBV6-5	ASRSPGATKNIQY
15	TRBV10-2	ASSETEAPGMRRGYT
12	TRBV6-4	ASSETGVGAEAF
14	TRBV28	ASSSPSTGSGNTIY
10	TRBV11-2	ASSPGGYEQY
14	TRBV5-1	ASSLGFGTENTEAF
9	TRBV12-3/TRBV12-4	ASCQRETQY
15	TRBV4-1	ASSQVQSGTANSPLH
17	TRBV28	ASSSPGLAGISRGVEQY
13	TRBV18	ASSPPGGMGNEQF
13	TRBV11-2	ASSSWTGVNTEAF